This T cell receptor beta chain originates from a study of shared clonotypes between healthy human individuals. Memory CD4+ cells were the fraction left after CD45RA+ naive selection. Assay: immunoSEQ multiplex PCR; the TCRdb copy retains only in-frame clones and omits some. The sample contains some 2,100,000 clones, about 94% of which appear only once. There are 14 residues in the CDR3. Germline CDR1 reads ENHRY; CDR2 reads SYGVKD. V was pared by 6 bases and J by 1 base, with 3 bases of the junction left unmatched. The sequence was collected from a man aged 18 to 29 in good health. The sample was naive CD4+ T cells sorted from blood. Subset indicated: CD45RA+ positively selected. This chain uses TRBV10-3 with TRBJ2-3; 8 bases align to TRBD2. CDR3 nucleotide sequence: TGTGCCATCAGAACAGCGGGAGGCACAGATACGCAGTATTTT. It is translated as CAIRTAGGTDTQYF.